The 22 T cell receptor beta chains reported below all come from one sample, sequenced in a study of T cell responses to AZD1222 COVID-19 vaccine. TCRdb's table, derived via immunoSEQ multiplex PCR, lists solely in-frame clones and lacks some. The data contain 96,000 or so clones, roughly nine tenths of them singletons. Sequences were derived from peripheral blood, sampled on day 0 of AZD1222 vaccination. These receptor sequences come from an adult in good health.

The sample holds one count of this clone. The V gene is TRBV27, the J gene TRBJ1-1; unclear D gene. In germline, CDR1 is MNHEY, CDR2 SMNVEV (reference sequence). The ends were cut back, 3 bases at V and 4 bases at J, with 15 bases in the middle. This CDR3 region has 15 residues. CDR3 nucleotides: TGTGCCAGCAGTTTTAGCGCCCGGCGGGCCACTGAAGCTTTCTTT. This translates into CASSFSARRATEAFF.

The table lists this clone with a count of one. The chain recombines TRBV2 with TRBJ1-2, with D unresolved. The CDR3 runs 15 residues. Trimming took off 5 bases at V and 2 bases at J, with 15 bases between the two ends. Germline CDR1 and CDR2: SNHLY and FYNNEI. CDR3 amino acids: CASSPRDKPNYGYTF. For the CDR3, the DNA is TGTGCCAGCAGTCCCCGCGACAAGCCCAACTATGGCTACACCTTC.

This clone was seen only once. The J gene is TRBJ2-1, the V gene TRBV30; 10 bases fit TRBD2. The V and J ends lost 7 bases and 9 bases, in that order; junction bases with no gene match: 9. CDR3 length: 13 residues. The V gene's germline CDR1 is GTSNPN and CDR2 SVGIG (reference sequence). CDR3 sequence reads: CASPAGGPGEQFF. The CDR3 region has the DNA TGTGCCTCCCCAGCGGGGGGGCCTGGTGAGCAGTTCTTC.

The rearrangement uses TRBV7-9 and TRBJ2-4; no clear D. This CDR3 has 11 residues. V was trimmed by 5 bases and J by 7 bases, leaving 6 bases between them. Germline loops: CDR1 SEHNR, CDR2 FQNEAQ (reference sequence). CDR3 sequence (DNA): TGTGCCAGCAGCCCCGTGAACATTCAGTACTTC. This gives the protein CASSPVNIQYF.

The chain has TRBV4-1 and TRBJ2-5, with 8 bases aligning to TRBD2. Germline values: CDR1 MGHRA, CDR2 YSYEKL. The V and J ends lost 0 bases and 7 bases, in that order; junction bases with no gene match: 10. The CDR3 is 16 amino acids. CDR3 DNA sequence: TGCGCCAGCAGCCAAGAGGAGCGGGGGTCCGATGGGACCCAGTACTTC. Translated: CASSQEERGSDGTQYF.

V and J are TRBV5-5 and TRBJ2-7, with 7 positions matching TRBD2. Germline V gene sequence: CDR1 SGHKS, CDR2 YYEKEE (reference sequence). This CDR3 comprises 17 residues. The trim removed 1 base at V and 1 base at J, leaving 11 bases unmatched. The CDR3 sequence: CASSLLHETSFSYEQYF. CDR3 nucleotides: TGTGCCAGCAGCTTGCTTCATGAGACTAGCTTTTCCTACGAGCAGTACTTC.

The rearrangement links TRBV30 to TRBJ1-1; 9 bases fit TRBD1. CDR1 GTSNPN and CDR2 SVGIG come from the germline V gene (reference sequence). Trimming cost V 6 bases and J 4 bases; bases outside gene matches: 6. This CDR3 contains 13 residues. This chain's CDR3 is CACKQGAVTEAFF. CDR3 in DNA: TGTGCCTGCAAACAGGGGGCAGTCACTGAAGCTTTCTTT.

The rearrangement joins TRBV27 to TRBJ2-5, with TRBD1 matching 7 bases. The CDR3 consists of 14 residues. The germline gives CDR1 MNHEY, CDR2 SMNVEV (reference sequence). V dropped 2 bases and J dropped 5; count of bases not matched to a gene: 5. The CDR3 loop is CASSLQGGGETQYF. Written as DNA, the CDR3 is TGTGCCAGCAGTTTACAAGGGGGCGGTGAGACCCAGTACTTC.

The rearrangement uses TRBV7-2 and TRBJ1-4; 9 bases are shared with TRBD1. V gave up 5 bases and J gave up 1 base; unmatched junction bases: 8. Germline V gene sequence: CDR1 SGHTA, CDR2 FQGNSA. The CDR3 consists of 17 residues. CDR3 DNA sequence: TGTGCCAGCAGCAACAGGGGGCTGTATGGAACTAATGAAAAACTGTTTTTT. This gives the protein CASSNRGLYGTNEKLFF.

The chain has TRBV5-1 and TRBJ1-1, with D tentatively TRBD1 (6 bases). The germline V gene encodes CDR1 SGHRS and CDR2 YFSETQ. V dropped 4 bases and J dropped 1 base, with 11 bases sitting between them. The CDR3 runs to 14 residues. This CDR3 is CASSMLTGNTEAFF. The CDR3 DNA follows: TGCGCCAGCAGCATGCTGACAGGGAACACTGAAGCTTTCTTT.

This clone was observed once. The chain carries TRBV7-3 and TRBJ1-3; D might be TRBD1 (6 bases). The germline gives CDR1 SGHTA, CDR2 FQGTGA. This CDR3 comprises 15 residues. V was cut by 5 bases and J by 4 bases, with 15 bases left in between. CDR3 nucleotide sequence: TGTGCCAGCAGCAACAGGGTCGGGTCCGGAAACACCATATATTTT. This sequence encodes CASSNRVGSGNTIYF.

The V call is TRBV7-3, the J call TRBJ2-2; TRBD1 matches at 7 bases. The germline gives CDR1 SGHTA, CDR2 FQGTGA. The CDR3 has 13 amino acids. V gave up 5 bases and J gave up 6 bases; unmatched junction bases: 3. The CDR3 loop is CASSPQGAGELFF. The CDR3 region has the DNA TGTGCCAGCAGCCCTCAGGGGGCCGGGGAGCTGTTTTTT. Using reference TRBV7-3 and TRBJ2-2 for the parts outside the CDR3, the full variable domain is GAGVSQTPSNKVTEKGKYVELRCDPISGHTALYWYRQSLGQGPEFLIYFQGTGAADDSGLPNDRFFAVRPEGSVSTLKIQRTERGDSAVYLCASSPQGAGELFFGEGSRLTVL.

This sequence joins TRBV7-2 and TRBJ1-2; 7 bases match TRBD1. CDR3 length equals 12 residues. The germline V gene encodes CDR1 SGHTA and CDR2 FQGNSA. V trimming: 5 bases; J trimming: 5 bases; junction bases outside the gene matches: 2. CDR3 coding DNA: TGTGCCAGCAGCCAGACAGGGTATGGCTACACCTTC. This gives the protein CASSQTGYGYTF.

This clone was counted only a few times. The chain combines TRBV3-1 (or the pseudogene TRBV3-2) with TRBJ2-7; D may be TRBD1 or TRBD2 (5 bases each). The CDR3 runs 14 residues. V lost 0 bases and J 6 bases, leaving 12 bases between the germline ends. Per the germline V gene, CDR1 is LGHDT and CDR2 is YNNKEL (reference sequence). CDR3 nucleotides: TGTGCCAGCAGCCAAGAAACAGGACTTCGCGAGCAGTACTTC. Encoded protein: CASSQETGLREQYF.

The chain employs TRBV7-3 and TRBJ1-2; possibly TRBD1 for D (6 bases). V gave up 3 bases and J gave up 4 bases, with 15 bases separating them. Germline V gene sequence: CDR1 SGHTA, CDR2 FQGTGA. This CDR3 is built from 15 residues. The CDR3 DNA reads TGTGCCAGCAGCTTCGGGGGCACAGAAGGCTATGGCTACACCTTC. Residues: CASSFGGTEGYGYTF.

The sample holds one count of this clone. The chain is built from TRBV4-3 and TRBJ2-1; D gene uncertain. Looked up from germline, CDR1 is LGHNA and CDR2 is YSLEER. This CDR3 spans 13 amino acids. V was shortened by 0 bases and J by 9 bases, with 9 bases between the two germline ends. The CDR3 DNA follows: TGCGCCAGCAGCCAAGAAGCCCGAGGTGAGCAGTTCTTC. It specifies CASSQEARGEQFF.

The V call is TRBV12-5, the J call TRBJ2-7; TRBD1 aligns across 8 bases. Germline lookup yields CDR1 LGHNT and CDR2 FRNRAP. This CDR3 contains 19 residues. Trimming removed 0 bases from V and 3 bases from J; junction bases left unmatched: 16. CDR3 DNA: TGTGCTAGTGGTTTGGTGGGCCGAAGTCGGGACAGGACGATCTACGAGCAGTACTTC. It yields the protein CASGLVGRSRDRTIYEQYF.

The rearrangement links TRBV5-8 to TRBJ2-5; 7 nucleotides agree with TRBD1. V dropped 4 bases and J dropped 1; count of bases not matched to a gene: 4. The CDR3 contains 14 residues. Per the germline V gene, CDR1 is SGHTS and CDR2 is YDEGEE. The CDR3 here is CASSHGTVQETQYF. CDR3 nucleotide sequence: TGTGCCAGCAGCCACGGGACAGTCCAAGAGACCCAGTACTTC.

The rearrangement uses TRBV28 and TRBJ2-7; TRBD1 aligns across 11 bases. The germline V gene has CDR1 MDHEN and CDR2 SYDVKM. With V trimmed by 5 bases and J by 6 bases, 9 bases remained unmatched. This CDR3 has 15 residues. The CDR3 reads CASSPRTGGFGEQYF. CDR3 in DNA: TGTGCCAGCAGTCCCCGGACAGGGGGCTTTGGCGAGCAGTACTTC.

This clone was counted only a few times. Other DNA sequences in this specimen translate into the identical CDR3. The CDR3 sequence: CASSLDGTGVGEQYF. CDR3 DNA: TGCGCCAGCAGCTTGGACGGGACAGGGGTGGGCGAGCAGTACTTC. The chain is built from TRBV5-1 and TRBJ2-7, with TRBD1 matching over 10 bases. CDR1 is SGHRS and CDR2 is YFSETQ in the germline V gene. The CDR3 covers 15 residues. The ends lost 0 bases at V and 6 bases at J; junction bases unmatched: 6.

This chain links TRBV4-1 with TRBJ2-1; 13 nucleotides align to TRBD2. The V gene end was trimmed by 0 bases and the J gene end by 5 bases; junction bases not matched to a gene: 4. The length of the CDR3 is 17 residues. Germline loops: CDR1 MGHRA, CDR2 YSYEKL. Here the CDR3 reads CASSQETGLAGHNEQFF. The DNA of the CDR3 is TGCGCCAGCAGCCAAGAGACGGGACTAGCGGGGCACAATGAGCAGTTCTTC.

Here the CDR3 reads CASSLATGAEQYF. The CDR3 bases are TGTGCCAGCAGTTTAGCGACTGGGGCCGAGCAGTACTTC. The V gene is TRBV12-3 or TRBV12-4, the J gene TRBJ2-7; a possible D gene is TRBD1 (5 bases). The CDR3 extends over 13 amino acids. The V end lost 0 bases, the J end lost 6 bases, and 9 bases lay between the germline ends.